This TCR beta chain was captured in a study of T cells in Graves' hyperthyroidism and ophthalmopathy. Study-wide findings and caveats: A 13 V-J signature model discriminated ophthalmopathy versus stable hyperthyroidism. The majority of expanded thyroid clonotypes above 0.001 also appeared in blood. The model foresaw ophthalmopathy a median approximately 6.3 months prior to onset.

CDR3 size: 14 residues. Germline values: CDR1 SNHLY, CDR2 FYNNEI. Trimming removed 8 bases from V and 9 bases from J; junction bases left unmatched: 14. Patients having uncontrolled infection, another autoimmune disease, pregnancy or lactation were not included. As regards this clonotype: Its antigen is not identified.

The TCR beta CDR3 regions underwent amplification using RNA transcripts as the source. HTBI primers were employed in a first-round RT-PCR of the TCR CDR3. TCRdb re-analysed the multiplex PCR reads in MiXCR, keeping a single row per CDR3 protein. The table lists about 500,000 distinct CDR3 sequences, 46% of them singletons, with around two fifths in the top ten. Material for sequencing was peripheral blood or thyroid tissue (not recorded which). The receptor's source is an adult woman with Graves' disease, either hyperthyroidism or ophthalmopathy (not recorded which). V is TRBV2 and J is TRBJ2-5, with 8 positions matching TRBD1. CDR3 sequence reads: CASCGTGWNQPQYF. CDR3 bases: TGTGCCAGCTGTGGGACAGGTTGGAATCAGCCCCAGTACTTC.